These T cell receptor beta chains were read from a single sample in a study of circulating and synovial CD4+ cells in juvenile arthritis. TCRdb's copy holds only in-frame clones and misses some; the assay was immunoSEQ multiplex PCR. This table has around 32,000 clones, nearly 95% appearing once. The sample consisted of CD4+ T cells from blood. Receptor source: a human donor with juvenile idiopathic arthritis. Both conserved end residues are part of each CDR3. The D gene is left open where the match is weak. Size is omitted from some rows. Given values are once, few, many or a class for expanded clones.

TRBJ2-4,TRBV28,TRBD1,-,CASSPGQGGIQYF,TGTGCCAGCAGCCCAGGACAGGGTGGCATTCAGTACTTC
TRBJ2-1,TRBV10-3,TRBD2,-,CAISRLADEQFF,TGTGCCATCAGTAGACTAGCGGATGAGCAGTTCTTC
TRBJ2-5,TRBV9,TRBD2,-,CASSSAVRGQETQYF,TGTGCCAGCAGCTCAGCTGTGCGGGGGCAAGAGACCCAGTACTTC
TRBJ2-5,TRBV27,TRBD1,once,CASRSPPIRGRPETQYF,TGTGCCAGCAGATCGCCGCCGATTAGGGGGCGCCCGGAGACCCAGTACTTC
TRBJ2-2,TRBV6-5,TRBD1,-,CGIRDSNTGELFF,TGTGGTATCCGGGACAGCAACACCGGGGAGCTGTTTTTT
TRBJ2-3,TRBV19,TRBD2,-,CASSPSGRTTDTQYF,TGTGCCAGTAGCCCTAGCGGGAGAACCACAGATACGCAGTATTTT
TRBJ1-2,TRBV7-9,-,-,CASSPTDLRGSGYTF,TGTGCCAGCAGCCCCACGGACCTACGGGGTAGTGGCTACACCTTC
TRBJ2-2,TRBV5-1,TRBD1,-,CASSLDRGNTGELFF,TGCGCCAGCAGCTTGGACAGGGGGAACACCGGGGAGCTGTTTTTT
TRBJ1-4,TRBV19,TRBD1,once,CASSKGGRDGNEKLFF,TGTGCCAGTAGTAAAGGGGGCCGGGACGGAAATGAAAAACTGTTTTTT
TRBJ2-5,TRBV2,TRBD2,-,CASSERGVPGETQYF,TGTGCCAGCAGTGAACGGGGGGTCCCAGGGGAGACCCAGTACTTC
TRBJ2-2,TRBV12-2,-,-,CASNRGGQGGSTGELFF,TGTGCAAGTAATAGGGGCGGGCAGGGGGGAAGCACCGGGGAGCTGTTTTTT
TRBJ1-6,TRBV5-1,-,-,CASSFSGSSYNSPLHF,TGCGCCAGCAGCTTTTCAGGAAGCTCCTATAATTCACCCCTCCACTTT
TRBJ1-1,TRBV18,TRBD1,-,CASSGTGRGTEAFF,TGTGCCAGCTCAGGGACAGGGAGAGGCACTGAAGCTTTCTTT
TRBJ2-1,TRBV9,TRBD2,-,CASSDPGGGHNEQFF,TGTGCCAGCAGCGACCCAGGCGGGGGGCACAATGAGCAGTTCTTC
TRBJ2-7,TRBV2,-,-,CASRGLPYEQYF,TGTGCCAGCCGGGGGTTGCCCTACGAGCAGTACTTC
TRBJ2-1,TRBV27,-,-,CASSLVTGVGQFF,TGTGCCAGCAGTTTAGTCACGGGAGTTGGGCAGTTCTTC
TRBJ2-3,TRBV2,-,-,CASSKGGTQYF,TGTGCCAGCAGTAAGGGAGGTACGCAGTATTTT
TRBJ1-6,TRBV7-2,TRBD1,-,CASSLETGANSPLHF,TGTGCCAGCAGCTTAGAGACAGGGGCGAATTCACCCCTCCACTTT
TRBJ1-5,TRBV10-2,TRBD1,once,CASSIDRGNQPQHF,TGCGCCAGCAGCATCGACAGGGGAAATCAGCCCCAGCATTTT
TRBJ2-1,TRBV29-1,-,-,CSVVVYNEQFF,TGCAGCGTTGTCGTTTACAATGAGCAGTTCTTC